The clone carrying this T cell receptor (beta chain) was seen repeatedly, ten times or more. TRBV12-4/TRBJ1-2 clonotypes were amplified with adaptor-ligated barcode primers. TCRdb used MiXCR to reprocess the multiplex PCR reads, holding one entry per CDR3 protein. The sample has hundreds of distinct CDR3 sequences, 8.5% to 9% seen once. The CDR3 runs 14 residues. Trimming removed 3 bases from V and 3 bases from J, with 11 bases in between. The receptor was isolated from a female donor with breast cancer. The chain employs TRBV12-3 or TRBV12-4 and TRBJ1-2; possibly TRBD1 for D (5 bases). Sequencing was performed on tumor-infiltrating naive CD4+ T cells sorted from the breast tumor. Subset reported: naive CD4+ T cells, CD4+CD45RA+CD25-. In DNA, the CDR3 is TGTGCCAGCAGTTTCCGGGACGCACACTATGGCTACACCTTC. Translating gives CASSFRDAHYGYTF.